The 22 T cell receptor beta chains given below trace back to one sample, sequenced in a study of blood T cell repertoires in COVID-19. Generated by immunoSEQ multiplex PCR, the TCRdb table keeps only in-frame clones and is missing some. The repertoire holds about 58,000 clones, around nine tenths seen once, with 7% to 10% in the top ten. The sample taken for sequencing was peripheral blood. The receptor source for this set is a woman aged 65 to 85 with active COVID-19.

This chain connects TRBV7-8 to TRBJ2-7; 7 nucleotides match TRBD1. With 5 bases clipped from V and 2 bases from J, the junction kept 9 bases outside the gene matches. Germline CDR1 is SGHVS and CDR2 is FQNEAQ. There are 15 residues in the CDR3. The CDR3 is CASSRDRVFAYEQYF. The CDR3, as DNA: TGTGCCAGCAGCCGTGACAGGGTGTTCGCCTACGAGCAGTACTTC.

The table lists this clone with a few counts. V is TRBV10-2 and J is TRBJ2-2, with a tentative D call TRBD1 (7 bases). The CDR3 sequence is 15 residues long. V lost 5 bases and J 7 bases, leaving 17 bases between the germline ends. Looked up from germline, CDR1 is WSHSY and CDR2 is SAAADI. In DNA, the CDR3 is TGCGCCAGCAGTCTACAGGGGCCGGGGGTCGGGGAGCTGTTTTTT. This translates into CASSLQGPGVGELFF.

The V gene is TRBV5-6, the J gene TRBJ1-1; D remains ambiguous. The V end lost 2 bases, the J end lost 4 bases, and 9 bases lay between the germline ends. The CDR3 extends over 13 amino acids. The germline CDR1 and CDR2 sequences are SGHDT and YYEEEE. DNA for the CDR3: TGTGCCAGCAGCTTCTGGGAGAGCACTGAAGCTTTCTTT. It specifies CASSFWESTEAFF.

The chain combines TRBV28 with TRBJ2-7; D gene uncertain. Trimming shortened V by 7 bases and J by 4 bases, and 11 bases separated the two germline ends. Germline values: CDR1 MDHEN, CDR2 SYDVKM. CDR3 length: 12 residues. DNA for the CDR3: TGTGCCAGCACCTCACAGCCGTACGAGCAGTACTTC. This sequence encodes CASTSQPYEQYF.

The chain links TRBV28 to TRBJ2-1; 8 positions match TRBD1. Germline loops: CDR1 MDHEN, CDR2 SYDVKM. The CDR3 has 16 amino acids. Trimming took 4 bases from V and 8 from J; bases not matched to a gene: 13. CDR3 bases: TGTGCCAGCAGTTCCCCCGGGACAGGAGGGTTCGATGAGCAGTTCTTC. Residues: CASSSPGTGGFDEQFF.

The rearrangement joins TRBV7-8 to TRBJ1-2; 9 bases are shared with TRBD1. CDR3 length: 15 amino acids. Looked up from germline, CDR1 is SGHVS and CDR2 is FQNEAQ. Trimming at V came to 3 bases and at J to 4 bases, leaving 6 bases not matched to a gene. CDR3 DNA: TGTGCCAGCAGCTTCGGGGACAGGGCAGGCTATGGCTACACCTTC. This encodes CASSFGDRAGYGYTF.

V usage is TRBV19 and J usage is TRBJ2-1, with 10 bases lining up with TRBD2. The germline V gene encodes CDR1 LNHDA and CDR2 SQIVND (reference sequence). The CDR3 is made up of 15 amino acids. After removal of 2 bases from V and 9 bases from J, the junction contained 7 bases not matched to a gene. This CDR3 is CASSILSGRRPEQFF. CDR3 in DNA: TGTGCCAGTAGTATACTTAGCGGGAGGCGGCCTGAGCAGTTCTTC.

The CDR3 bases are TGTGCCAGCAGTCATGGACAGGGTGGGACTGAAGCTTTCTTT. Residues: CASSHGQGGTEAFF. This rearrangement joins TRBV6-6 to TRBJ1-1; 8 bases map to TRBD1. V dropped 5 bases and J dropped 5; count of bases not matched to a gene: 7. CDR3 length: 14 residues. CDR1 is MNHNY and CDR2 is SVGAGI in the germline V gene (reference sequence).

The V and J genes are TRBV7-3 and TRBJ2-3, with D possibly matching TRBD2 (6 bases). The CDR3 sequence is 16 residues long. V lost 2 bases, J lost 0 bases, and 12 bases lay in between. Germline lookup yields CDR1 SGHTA and CDR2 FQGTGA. CDR3 in amino acids: CASSLGGGASTDTQYF. DNA for the CDR3: TGTGCCAGCAGCTTAGGGGGAGGTGCTAGCACAGATACGCAGTATTTT.

V gene TRBV14 combines with J gene TRBJ2-1, with 10 bases lining up with TRBD2. The germline V gene has CDR1 SGHDN and CDR2 FVKESK. CDR3 size: 16 residues. Losses at the gene ends were 1 base for V and 5 bases for J; bases not matched to a gene: 5. The DNA for the CDR3 is TGTGCCAGCAGCCAAGGACTAGCGGGCGAAAACAATGAGCAGTTCTTC. This codes for CASSQGLAGENNEQFF.

J is TRBJ1-5 and V is TRBV4-2; D is perhaps TRBD1 (5 bases). The CDR3 covers 15 residues. The V gene lost 4 bases and the J gene lost 2 bases, with 12 bases spanning the gap. Germline V CDR1 and CDR2: LGHNA, YNFKEQ. The CDR3 sequence: CASSPGREGNQPQHF. CDR3 coding DNA: TGTGCCAGCAGCCCCGGCAGGGAGGGCAATCAGCCCCAGCATTTT.

V is TRBV6-2 or TRBV6-3 and J is TRBJ1-3, with 8 bases aligning to TRBD1. V lost 2 bases and J lost 4; bases outside the gene matches: 1. Germline loops: CDR1 MNHEY, CDR2 SVGEGT. The length of the CDR3 is 14 residues. CDR3 in amino acids: CASSYRDRGNTIYF. The CDR3 nucleotides read TGTGCCAGCAGTTACCGGGACAGGGGAAACACCATATATTTT.

This rearrangement joins TRBV29-1 to TRBJ2-3; D is perhaps TRBD2 (5 bases). CDR3 length: 13 amino acids. Germline CDR1 is SQVTM and CDR2 is ANQGSEA. The germline V and J ends were trimmed by 4 bases and 2 bases, with 10 bases remaining between them. CDR3 bases: TGCAGCGTTGTTAGCGCGGCCACAGATACGCAGTATTTT. Protein: CSVVSAATDTQYF.

The CDR3 region is CASSLILGLAGAEQFF. DNA for the CDR3: TGTGCCAGCAGCTTGATTCTAGGACTAGCGGGAGCTGAGCAGTTCTTC. J is TRBJ2-1 and V is TRBV5-6, with TRBD2 identical over 13 bases. This CDR3 spans 16 amino acids. The trim removed 1 base at V and 9 bases at J, leaving 7 bases unmatched. The germline gives CDR1 SGHDT, CDR2 YYEEEE.

The rearrangement joins TRBV7-3 to TRBJ1-5, with 7 bases lining up with TRBD1. With V trimmed by 5 bases and J by 5 bases, 6 bases remained unmatched. Germline V gene data show CDR1 as SGHTA and CDR2 as FQGTGA. There are 14 residues in the CDR3. The CDR3 reads CASSVQGWDQPQHF. The CDR3 nucleotides read TGTGCCAGCAGCGTACAGGGGTGGGATCAGCCCCAGCATTTT.

This clone showed up just a few times. The rearrangement links TRBV27 to TRBJ2-7, with 8 bases fitting TRBD2. This CDR3 contains 15 residues. V shed 0 bases, J shed 7 bases, and the junction held 8 bases outside the gene matches. Germline V CDR1 and CDR2: MNHEY, SMNVEV (reference sequence). The chain's CDR3 is CASSLSLAGGLEQYF. DNA of the CDR3: TGTGCCAGCAGTTTATCCCTGGCGGGAGGCCTGGAGCAGTACTTC.

V is TRBV2 and J is TRBJ2-6; D is perhaps TRBD2 (6 bases). Germline lookup yields CDR1 SNHLY and CDR2 FYNNEI. The CDR3 has 18 residues. Trimming left V 6 bases short and J 0 bases short, with 18 bases between. The CDR3 loop reads CASRDPGVPVSGANVLTF. The CDR3 DNA follows: TGTGCCAGCAGAGACCCGGGGGTCCCCGTCTCTGGGGCCAACGTCCTGACTTTC.

J is TRBJ2-7 and V is TRBV27; D is perhaps TRBD1 (6 bases). CDR1 is MNHEY and CDR2 is SMNVEV in the germline V gene (reference sequence). This CDR3 comprises 15 residues. V was clipped by 7 bases and J by 2 bases, with 18 bases between them. CDR3 sequence reads: CASKRGRGPPYEQYF. The CDR3 DNA sequence: TGTGCCAGCAAGAGGGGCAGGGGCCCCCCCTACGAGCAGTACTTC.

The chain combines TRBV11-2 with TRBJ2-5; weak D call: TRBD2 (6 bases). V gave up 2 bases and J gave up 6 bases, with 13 bases separating them. Germline V lookup: CDR1 SGHAT, CDR2 FQNNGV. The CDR3 is 14 residues long. The CDR3 region has the DNA TGTGCCAGCAGCTTATTCCCGGGAGAGAAGACCCAGTACTTC. Its translation is CASSLFPGEKTQYF.

This chain links TRBV7-8 with TRBJ1-2; 10 bases agree with TRBD1. Unmatched junction bases numbered 2, after V lost 1 base and J lost 0 bases. CDR3 length: 16 amino acids. In germline, CDR1 is SGHVS, CDR2 FQNEAQ. CDR3 nucleotide sequence: TGTGCCAGCAGCTTAGGGGGACAGGGGACTAACTATGGCTACACCTTC. This encodes CASSLGGQGTNYGYTF. The full variable domain, its missing parts supplied by reference TRBV7-8 and TRBJ1-2, is GAGVSQSPRYKVAKRGQDVALRCDPISGHVSLFWYQQALGQGPEFLTYFQNEAQLDKSGLPSDRFFAERPEGSVSTLKIQRTQQEDSAVYLCASSLGGQGTNYGYTFGSGTRLTVV.

The chain employs TRBV2 and TRBJ1-6, with TRBD1 matching 10 bases. V gave up 1 base and J gave up 10 bases; unmatched junction bases: 10. CDR1 and CDR2 (germline): SNHLY, FYNNEI. The CDR3 has 17 residues. Here the CDR3 reads CASSEGPAGQGPSPLHF. CDR3 nucleotide sequence: TGTGCCAGCAGTGAAGGTCCCGCGGGACAGGGGCCCTCACCCCTCCACTTT.

The rearrangement links TRBV5-1 to TRBJ1-1, with unresolved D. Germline CDR1 reads SGHRS; CDR2 reads YFSETQ. The CDR3 runs 12 residues. V lost 7 bases to trimming and J lost 1 base, with 8 bases between them. The CDR3 sequence is CASGNQNTEAFF. In DNA form, the CDR3 reads TGCGCCAGCGGCAACCAGAACACTGAAGCTTTCTTT.